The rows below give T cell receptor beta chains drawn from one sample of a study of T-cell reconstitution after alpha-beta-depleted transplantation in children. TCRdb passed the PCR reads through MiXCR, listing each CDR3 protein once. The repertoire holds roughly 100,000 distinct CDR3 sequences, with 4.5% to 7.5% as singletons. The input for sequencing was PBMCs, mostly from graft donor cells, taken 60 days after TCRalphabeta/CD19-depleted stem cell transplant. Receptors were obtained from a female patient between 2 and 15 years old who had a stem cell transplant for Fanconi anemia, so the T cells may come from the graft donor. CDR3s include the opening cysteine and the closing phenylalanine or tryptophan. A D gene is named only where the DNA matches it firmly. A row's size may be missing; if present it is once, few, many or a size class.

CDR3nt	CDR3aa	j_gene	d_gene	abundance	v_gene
TGTGCCAGCAGCCGACCGACAGGGAGTTCACCCCTCCACTTT	CASSRPTGSSPLHF	TRBJ1-6	TRBD1	.	TRBV3-1
TGTGCCAGCCGGGACAACAATCAGCCCCAGCATTTT	CASRDNNQPQHF	TRBJ1-5	.	.	TRBV28
TGTGCCAGCAGGCATAGCGGGGGGCAAGAGACCCAGTACTTC	CASRHSGGQETQYF	TRBJ2-5	TRBD2	many	TRBV12-3/TRBV12-4
TGTGCCAGCAGCTTATGGGGTTACCCCTACAATGAGCAGTTCTTC	CASSLWGYPYNEQFF	TRBJ2-1	.	many	TRBV5-6
TGCAGTGCTAGGGTCGGGGCGGGGGCCACAGATACGCAGTATTTT	CSARVGAGATDTQYF	TRBJ2-3	.	many	TRBV20-1
TGTGCCAGCTCATTTCAGACAGGGATGGCCTACGAGCAGTACTTC	CASSFQTGMAYEQYF	TRBJ2-7	TRBD1	.	TRBV18
TGCAGTGCTAGAACTGGGTTCGGAAGCAATCAGCCCCAGCATTTT	CSARTGFGSNQPQHF	TRBJ1-5	.	many	TRBV20-1
TGTGCCAGCAGTCCACGGACTAGCGCAGATACGCAGTATTTT	CASSPRTSADTQYF	TRBJ2-3	TRBD2	many	TRBV12-3/TRBV12-4
TGCAGCACCGCCCCCCTAACTAGCGACGGGTACAATGAGCAGTTCTTC	CSTAPLTSDGYNEQFF	TRBJ2-1	TRBD2	many	TRBV29-1
TGTGCCAGCGCAGGGGAAGAGACCCAGTACTTC	CASAGEETQYF	TRBJ2-5	.	many	TRBV12-3/TRBV12-4
TGTGCCAGCAGCTTAAAAGGACAGAACACCGGGGAGCTGTTTTTT	CASSLKGQNTGELFF	TRBJ2-2	.	many	TRBV11-3
TGTGCCAGCAGCGTAGGAGCGTGGGGCACAGATACGCAGTATTTT	CASSVGAWGTDTQYF	TRBJ2-3	.	few	TRBV9
TGTGCCAGCAGTAAGGACAGGGGCTTAGCGGTTAGCTCCTACAATGAGCAGTTCTTC	CASSKDRGLAVSSYNEQFF	TRBJ2-1	TRBD1	many	TRBV12-3/TRBV12-4
TGTGCCAGCACCCACAGGGGGGGGAATGAAAAACTGTTTTTT	CASTHRGGNEKLFF	TRBJ1-4	TRBD1	.	TRBV12-3/TRBV12-4
TGTGCCAGCAGCCAAGGGTTCCGGGTCGTCACTGAAGCTTTCTTT	CASSQGFRVVTEAFF	TRBJ1-1	.	many	TRBV14
TGCGCCAGCAGCTTGGGCAGGCGGCCCCCCTCAACTAATGAAAAACTGTTTTTT	CASSLGRRPPSTNEKLFF	TRBJ1-4	.	many	TRBV5-1
TGTGCCAGCAGTCCGGGACTCTGGGAGACCCAGTACTTC	CASSPGLWETQYF	TRBJ2-5	.	many	TRBV6-1
TGTGCCAGCAGGGAGGGGGCAGGGGAGACCCAGTACTTC	CASREGAGETQYF	TRBJ2-5	.	many	TRBV12-3/TRBV12-4
TGTGCCAGCAGTTTATTAGGGGGGGCTCTTTCAAAGGAGACCCAGTACTTC	CASSLLGGALSKETQYF	TRBJ2-5	.	many	TRBV28
TGCAGTGCTGGACGATTCCCGGGACAGGGGGCATACGAGCAGTACTTC	CSAGRFPGQGAYEQYF	TRBJ2-7	TRBD1	many	TRBV20-1
TGTGCCAGCAGCCCCCCGGGACTAGCAAATGAGCAGTTCTTC	CASSPPGLANEQFF	TRBJ2-1	TRBD2	many	TRBV7-3
TGTGCCAGCAGCCAAGATGCGGCGATCGAGCAGTACTTC	CASSQDAAIEQYF	TRBJ2-7	.	few	TRBV14
TGCAGTGCTAGACGGCCCGATAGCAATCAGCCCCAGCATTTT	CSARRPDSNQPQHF	TRBJ1-5	.	few	TRBV20-1
TGTGCCAGCAGTTACTCCAGGGGGACCTACGAGCAGTACTTC	CASSYSRGTYEQYF	TRBJ2-7	TRBD1	few	TRBV6-5
TGTGCCAGTGCGGGACAAACTATCTCTGGGGCCAACGTCCTGACTTTC	CASAGQTISGANVLTF	TRBJ2-6	.	.	TRBV19
TGTGCCACCAGCAGAGGAGCGGGGCGAAACAATGAGCAGTTCTTC	CATSRGAGRNNEQFF	TRBJ2-1	TRBD2	few	TRBV15
TGTGCCAGCAGCGTCATTAGTAGGGGGTTTTCCTCCTACAATGAGCAGTTCTTC	CASSVISRGFSSYNEQFF	TRBJ2-1	.	many	TRBV11-2
TGTGCCAGCAGTCGACTAGCGGGGGGAGGGGATACGCAGTATTTT	CASSRLAGGGDTQYF	TRBJ2-3	TRBD2	many	TRBV12-3/TRBV12-4
TGTGCCAGCAGCGTAAACCAAGAGACCCAGTACTTC	CASSVNQETQYF	TRBJ2-5	.	many	TRBV9
TGTGCCAGCAGCCTTAGAGCGGGGGAGAATTACAATGAGCAGTTCTTC	CASSLRAGENYNEQFF	TRBJ2-1	TRBD2	.	TRBV4-2
TGCAGTGCTAGCCGCGCGGCTAGCACAGATACGCAGTATTTT	CSASRAASTDTQYF	TRBJ2-3	.	few	TRBV20-1
TGTTTTATCAGGGGGCGCAGCAACCGAGGCCAAAAAGAAACGCAGTATTTT	CFIRGRSNRGQKETQYF	TRBJ2-3	TRBD1	many	TRBV2
TGTGCCAGCAGCGAAAGGGGGGGTTACGAGCAGTACTTC	CASSERGGYEQYF	TRBJ2-7	.	many	TRBV7-9
TGTGCCAGCAGTTTCGGGAGCTCCTACAATGAGCAGTTCTTC	CASSFGSSYNEQFF	TRBJ2-1	.	many	TRBV5-1
TGTGCCAGCCGCCTAGGATTGAACACCGGGGAGCTGTTTTTT	CASRLGLNTGELFF	TRBJ2-2	.	few	TRBV7-2
TGTGCCAGCAGCTCGAGATTTTGGACTAGCGGGACTTCCTACGAGCAGTACTTC	CASSSRFWTSGTSYEQYF	TRBJ2-7	TRBD2	many	TRBV11-2
TGCTGTGCTACTAGGCCCCGACTAGTCCCCATCTACGAGCAGTACTTC	CCATRPRLVPIYEQYF	TRBJ2-7	.	.	TRBV20-1
TGCAGCGTTGTACCGGGACTAGCGGGATTCGACAATGAGCAGTTCTTC	CSVVPGLAGFDNEQFF	TRBJ2-1	TRBD2	many	TRBV29-1
TGTGCCAGCAGCTTGGGTGGGACGATACAGTTCTTC	CASSLGGTIQFF	TRBJ2-1	.	many	TRBV5-6
TGTGCCAGCAGAGGTTATCTGGGAAATACGCAGTATTTT	CASRGYLGNTQYF	TRBJ2-3	.	many	TRBV2
TGTTCCAGCAGTCTCAGTGGGGCATTCCCCACAGATACGCAGTATTTT	CSSSLSGAFPTDTQYF	TRBJ2-3	.	.	TRBV12-3/TRBV12-4
TGTGCCACCAGCAATAGCGGGAGCACAGATACGCAGTATTTT	CATSNSGSTDTQYF	TRBJ2-3	TRBD2	many	TRBV15
TGTGCCAGCAAGGTCCCACTACAGGGCTCTGGTGAAAAACTGTTTTTT	CASKVPLQGSGEKLFF	TRBJ1-4	.	few	TRBV28
TGTGCCAGCAGTCTTATCGAGGGAAGGCCCTACGAGCAGTACTTC	CASSLIEGRPYEQYF	TRBJ2-7	.	.	TRBV7-9
TGCTGTGCTAGAGAGCCCGGGACAGCATTCAATCAGCCCCAGCATTTT	CCAREPGTAFNQPQHF	TRBJ1-5	TRBD1	.	TRBV20-1
TGCGCCAGCAGCCCGACAGGACCTGGAAACACCATATATTTT	CASSPTGPGNTIYF	TRBJ1-3	.	many	TRBV5-1